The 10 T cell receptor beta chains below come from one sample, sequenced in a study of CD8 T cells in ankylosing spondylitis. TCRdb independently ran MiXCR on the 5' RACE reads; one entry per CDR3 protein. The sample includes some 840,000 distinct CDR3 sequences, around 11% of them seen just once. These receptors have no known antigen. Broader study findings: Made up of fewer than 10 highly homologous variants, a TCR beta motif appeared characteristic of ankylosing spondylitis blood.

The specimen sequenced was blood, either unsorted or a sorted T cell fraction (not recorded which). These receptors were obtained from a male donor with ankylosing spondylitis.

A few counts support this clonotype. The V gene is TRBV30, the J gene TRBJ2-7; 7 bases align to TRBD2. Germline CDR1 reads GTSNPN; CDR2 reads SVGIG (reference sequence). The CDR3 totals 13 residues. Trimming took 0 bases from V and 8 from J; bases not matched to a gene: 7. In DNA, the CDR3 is TGTGCCTGGAGTGTACGGGGGGAGCTACAGCAGTACTTC. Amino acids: CAWSVRGELQQYF. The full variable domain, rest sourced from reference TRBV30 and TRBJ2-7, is SQTIHQWPATLVQPVGSPLSLECTVEGTSNPNLYWYRQAAGRGLQLLFYSVGIGQISSEVPQNLSASRPQDRQFILSSKKLLLSDSGFYLCAWSVRGELQQYFGPGTRLTVT.

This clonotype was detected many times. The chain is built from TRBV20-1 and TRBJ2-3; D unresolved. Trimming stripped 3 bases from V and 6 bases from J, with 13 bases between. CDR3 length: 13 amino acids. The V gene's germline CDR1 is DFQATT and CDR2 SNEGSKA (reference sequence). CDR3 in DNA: TGCAGTGCTAGTTACCCGATGACGGATACGCAGTATTTT. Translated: CSASYPMTDTQYF.

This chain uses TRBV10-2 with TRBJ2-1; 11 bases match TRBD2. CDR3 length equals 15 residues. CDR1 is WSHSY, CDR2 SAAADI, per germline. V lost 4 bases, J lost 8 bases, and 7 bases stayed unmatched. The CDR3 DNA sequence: TGCGCCAGCAGTGTTTTAACTAGCGGGAGTTATGAGCAGTTCTTC. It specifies CASSVLTSGSYEQFF.

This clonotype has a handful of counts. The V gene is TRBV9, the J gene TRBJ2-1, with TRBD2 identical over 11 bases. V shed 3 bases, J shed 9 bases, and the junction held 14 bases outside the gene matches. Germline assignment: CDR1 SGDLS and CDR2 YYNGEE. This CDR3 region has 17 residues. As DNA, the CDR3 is TGTGCCAGCAGCGCGTCCGGGACTAGCGGCCCAGGAAGTGAGCAGTTCTTC. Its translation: CASSASGTSGPGSEQFF.

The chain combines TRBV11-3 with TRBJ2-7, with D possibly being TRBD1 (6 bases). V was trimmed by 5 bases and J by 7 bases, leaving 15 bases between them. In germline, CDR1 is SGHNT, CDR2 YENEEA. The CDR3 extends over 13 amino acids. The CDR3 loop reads CASSRDTQLEQYF. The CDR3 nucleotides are TGTGCCAGCAGCCGGGACACGCAACTGGAGCAGTACTTC.

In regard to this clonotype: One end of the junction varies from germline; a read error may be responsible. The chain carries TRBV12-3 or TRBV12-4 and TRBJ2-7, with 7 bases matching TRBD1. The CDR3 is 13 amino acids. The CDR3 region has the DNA TGTGCCAGCAGTCCTCAACAGGGGTACGAACAGTACTTC. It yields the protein CASSPQQGYEQYF.

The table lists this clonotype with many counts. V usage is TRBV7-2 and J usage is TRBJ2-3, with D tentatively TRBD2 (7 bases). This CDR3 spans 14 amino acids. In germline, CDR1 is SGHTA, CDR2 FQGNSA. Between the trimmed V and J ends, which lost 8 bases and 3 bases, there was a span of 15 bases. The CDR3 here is CASARGGGTDTQYF. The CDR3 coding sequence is TGTGCCAGCGCTCGCGGGGGCGGGACAGATACGCAGTATTTT.

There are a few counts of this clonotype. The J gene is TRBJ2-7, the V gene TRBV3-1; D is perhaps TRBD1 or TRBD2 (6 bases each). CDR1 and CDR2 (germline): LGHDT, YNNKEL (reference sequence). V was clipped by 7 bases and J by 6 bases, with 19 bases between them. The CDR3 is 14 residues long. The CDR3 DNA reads TGTGCCAGCACCCGGGGTGGAGGGGGTCTCGAGCAGTACTTC. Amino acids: CASTRGGGGLEQYF.

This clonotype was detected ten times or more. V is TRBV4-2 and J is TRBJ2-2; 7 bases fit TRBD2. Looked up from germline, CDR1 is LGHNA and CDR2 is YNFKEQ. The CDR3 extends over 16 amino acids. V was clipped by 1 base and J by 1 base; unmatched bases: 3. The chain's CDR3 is CASSQGGGGNTGELFF. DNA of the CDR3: TGTGCCAGCAGCCAAGGGGGCGGGGGGAACACCGGGGAGCTGTTTTTT.

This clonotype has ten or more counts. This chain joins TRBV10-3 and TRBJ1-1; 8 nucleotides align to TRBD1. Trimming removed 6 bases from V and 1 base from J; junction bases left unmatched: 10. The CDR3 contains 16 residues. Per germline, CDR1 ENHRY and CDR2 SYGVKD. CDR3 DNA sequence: TGTGCCATCAGCCCAGGACAGGGATGGGGGAACACTGAAGCTTTCTTT. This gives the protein CAISPGQGWGNTEAFF.